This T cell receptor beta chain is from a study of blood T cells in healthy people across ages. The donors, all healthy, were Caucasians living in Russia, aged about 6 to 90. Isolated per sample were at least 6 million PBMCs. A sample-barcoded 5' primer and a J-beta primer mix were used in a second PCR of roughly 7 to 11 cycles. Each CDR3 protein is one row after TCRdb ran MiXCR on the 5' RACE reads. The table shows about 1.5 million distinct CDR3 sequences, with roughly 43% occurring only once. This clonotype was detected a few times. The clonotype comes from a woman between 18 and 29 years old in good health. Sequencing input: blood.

This CDR3 reads CASSLWGGATNEKLFF. Written as DNA, the CDR3 is TGCGCCAGCAGCTTGTGGGGGGGAGCAACTAATGAAAAACTGTTTTTT. The chain employs TRBV5-1 and TRBJ1-4, with TRBD1 as a possible D gene (5 bases). Trimming took 1 base from V and 0 from J, leaving 10 bases between them. Germline CDR1 SGHRS, CDR2 YFSETQ. The CDR3 covers 16 residues. Together with reference TRBV5-1 and TRBJ1-4, the CDR3 gives the full variable domain: KAGVTQTPRYLIKTRGQQVTLSCSPISGHRSVSWYQQTPGQGLQFLFEYFSETQRNKGNFPGRFSGRQFSNSRSEMNVSTLELGDSALYLCASSLWGGATNEKLFFGSGTQLSVL.